This T cell receptor beta chain appears in the sequencing data of a study of blood T cell repertoires in COVID-19. For the study at large: The study drew acute and convalescent COVID-19 samples from the United States, Italy and Spain. PBMCs, B-cell-depleted T cells, or T cells provided the cDNA or gDNA that made up the material.

Original processing methods: For nucleated cells, counts were estimated from reference gene primer amplification. Clones were sequenced by immunoSEQ multiplex PCR, and TCRdb holds only the in-frame ones, with some missing. The D gene and trimming were derived from the DNA, and the V and J assignments and clone size from that table. The table has 200,000 to 250,000 clones, over 80% seen once. Germline CDR1 PRHDT, CDR2 FYEKMQ (reference sequence). The CDR3 loop spans 13 amino acids. The germline V and J ends were trimmed by 8 bases and 7 bases, with 17 bases remaining between them. This sequence was found in a woman in her 70s with active or convalescent COVID-19. The chain links TRBV13 to TRBJ1-1; no reliable D call. What was sequenced was peripheral blood. CDR3 DNA: TGTGCCAGCGGGAAAGGCGGGCCGGGTGAAGCTTTCTTT. It yields the protein CASGKGGPGEAFF.